This TCR beta chain derives from a study of T cells in Graves' hyperthyroidism and ophthalmopathy. The study's findings and limits: Model predictions of ophthalmopathy came a median around 6.5 months before onset.

Concerning this clonotype: The antigen is unknown.

Amplification targeted TCR beta CDR3 regions from RNA transcripts. HTBI primers were employed in a first-round RT-PCR of the TCR CDR3. Each CDR3 protein is one row after TCRdb ran MiXCR on the multiplex PCR reads. The repertoire holds around 540,000 distinct CDR3 sequences, with 46% as singletons. Germline V CDR1 and CDR2: SGHTA, FQGNSA. V lost 7 bases, J lost 1 base, and 16 bases lay in between. The CDR3 loop spans 15 amino acids. Sequenced sample: peripheral blood or thyroid tissue (not recorded which). This rearrangement joins TRBV7-2 to TRBJ1-2, with no clear D. This TCR was recovered from a young woman with Graves' hyperthyroidism. The CDR3 nucleotides read TGTGCCAGCATCAAGGAATTACAGAGTAACTATGGCTACACCTTC. As protein: CASIKELQSNYGYTF. Combining the CDR3 with reference TRBV7-2 and TRBJ1-2 gives the whole variable domain GAGVSQSPSNKVTEKGKDVELRCDPISGHTALYWYRQSLGQGLEFLIYFQGNSAPDKSGLPSDRFSAERTGGSVSTLTIQRTQQEDSAVYLCASIKELQSNYGYTFGSGTRLTVV.